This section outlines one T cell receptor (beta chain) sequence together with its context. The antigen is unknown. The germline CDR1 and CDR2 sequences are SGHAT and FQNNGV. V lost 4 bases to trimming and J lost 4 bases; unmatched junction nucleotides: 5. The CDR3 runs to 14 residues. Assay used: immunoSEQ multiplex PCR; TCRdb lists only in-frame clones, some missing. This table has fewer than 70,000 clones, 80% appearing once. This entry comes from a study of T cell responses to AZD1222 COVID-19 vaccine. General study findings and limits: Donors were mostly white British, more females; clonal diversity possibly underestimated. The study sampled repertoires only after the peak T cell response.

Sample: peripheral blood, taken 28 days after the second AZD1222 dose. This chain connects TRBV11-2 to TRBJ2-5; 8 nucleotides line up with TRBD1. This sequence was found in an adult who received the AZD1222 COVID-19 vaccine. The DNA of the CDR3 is TGTGCCAGCAGCTCGCAGGGGGCTGGAGAGACCCAGTACTTC. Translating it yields CASSSQGAGETQYF.